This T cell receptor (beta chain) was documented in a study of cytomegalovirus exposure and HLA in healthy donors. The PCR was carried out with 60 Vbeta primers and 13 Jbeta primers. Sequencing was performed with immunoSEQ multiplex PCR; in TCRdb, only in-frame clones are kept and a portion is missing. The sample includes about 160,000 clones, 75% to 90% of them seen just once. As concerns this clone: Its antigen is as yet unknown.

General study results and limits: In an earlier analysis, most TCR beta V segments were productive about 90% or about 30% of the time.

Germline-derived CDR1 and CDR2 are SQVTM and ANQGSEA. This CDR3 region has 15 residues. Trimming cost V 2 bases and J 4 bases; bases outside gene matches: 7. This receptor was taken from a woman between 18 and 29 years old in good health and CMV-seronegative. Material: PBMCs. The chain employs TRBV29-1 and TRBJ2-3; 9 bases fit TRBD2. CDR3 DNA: TGCAGCGTTGAATCTGCGGGGGGGCTCCCAGATACGCAGTATTTT. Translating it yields CSVESAGGLPDTQYF.